The 2 T cell receptor beta chains below were found in one sample sequenced in a study of blood T cell repertoires in COVID-19. TCRdb's table, derived via immunoSEQ multiplex PCR, lists solely in-frame clones and lacks some. The sample gives 150,000 to 200,000 clones, around four fifths of which show up once; under 13% is in the top ten. The sequenced sample consisted of peripheral blood. These receptors all come from a human donor in a cohort sampled during active COVID-19.

This clone appeared a single time. The V call is TRBV30, the J call TRBJ2-2; TRBD2 aligns across 7 bases. The germline V gene encodes CDR1 GTSNPN and CDR2 SVGIG (reference sequence). V lost 5 bases to trimming and J lost 0 bases; unmatched junction nucleotides: 6. The CDR3 has 15 residues. CDR3: CAWFWGGSNTGELFF. CDR3 DNA sequence: TGTGCCTGGTTCTGGGGAGGGTCGAACACCGGGGAGCTGTTTTTT.

J is TRBJ2-3 and V is TRBV6-5; perhaps TRBD2 as D (6 bases). The ends were cut back, 0 bases at V and 3 bases at J, with 10 bases in the middle. The germline CDR1 and CDR2 sequences are MNHEY and SVGAGI. The CDR3 totals 15 residues. CDR3 nucleotide sequence: TGTGCCAGCAGTTACTCTAGCGGAGGGACAGATACGCAGTATTTT. Translated: CASSYSSGGTDTQYF.